Included here is one T cell receptor beta chain sequence, with context. Germline V gives CDR1 SNHLY, CDR2 FYNNEI. V lost 4 bases and J lost 1, with 7 bases in between. The CDR3 length is 13 residues. The data originate from a study of shared clonotypes between healthy human individuals. Clones were sequenced by immunoSEQ multiplex PCR, and TCRdb holds only the in-frame ones, with some missing. The table shows about 600,000 clones, with roughly 97% occurring only once. V usage is TRBV2 and J usage is TRBJ1-2; D is undetermined. This receptor was obtained from a woman aged 25-40 years in good health. The sequencing sample was made of naive CD4+ T cells sorted from blood. Specified subset: CD45RA+ positively selected. The CDR3 DNA reads as TGTGCCAGCAGTGGCCAGTTTAACTATGGCTACACCTTC. Its translation: CASSGQFNYGYTF.